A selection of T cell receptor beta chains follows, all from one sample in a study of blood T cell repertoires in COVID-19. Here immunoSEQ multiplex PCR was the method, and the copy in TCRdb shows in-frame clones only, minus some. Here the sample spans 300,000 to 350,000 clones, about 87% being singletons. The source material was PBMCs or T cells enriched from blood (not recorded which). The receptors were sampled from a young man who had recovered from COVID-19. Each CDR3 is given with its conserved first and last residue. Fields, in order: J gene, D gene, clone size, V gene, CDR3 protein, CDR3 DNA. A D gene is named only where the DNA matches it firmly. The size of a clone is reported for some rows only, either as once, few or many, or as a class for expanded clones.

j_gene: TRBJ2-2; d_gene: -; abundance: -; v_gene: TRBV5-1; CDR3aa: CASSFSTGELFF; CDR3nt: TGCGCCAGCAGCTTTTCTACCGGGGAGCTGTTTTTT
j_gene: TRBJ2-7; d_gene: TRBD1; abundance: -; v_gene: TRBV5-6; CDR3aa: CASSSGQGREQYF; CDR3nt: TGTGCCAGCAGCTCGGGACAGGGGCGGGAGCAGTACTTC
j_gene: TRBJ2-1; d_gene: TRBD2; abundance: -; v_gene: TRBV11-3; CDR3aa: CASSQHPLAGVGDEQFF; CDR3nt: TGTGCCAGCAGCCAACACCCCCTAGCGGGGGTTGGCGATGAGCAGTTCTTC
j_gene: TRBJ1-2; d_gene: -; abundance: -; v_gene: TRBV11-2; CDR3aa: CASSLGNRASGYTF; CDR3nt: TGTGCCAGCAGCTTAGGCAACAGGGCATCTGGCTACACCTTC
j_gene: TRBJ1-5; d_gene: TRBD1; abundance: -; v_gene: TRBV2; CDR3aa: CASSGLQGNQPQHF; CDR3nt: TGTGCCAGCAGTGGTTTACAGGGGAATCAGCCCCAGCATTTT
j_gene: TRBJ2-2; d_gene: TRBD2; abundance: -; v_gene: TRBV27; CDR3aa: CASSERNLLAGGPAGELFF; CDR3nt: TGTGCCAGCAGCGAACGCAACCTACTAGCGGGGGGGCCAGCCGGGGAGCTGTTTTTT
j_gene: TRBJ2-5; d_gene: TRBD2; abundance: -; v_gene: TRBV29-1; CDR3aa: CSVGGIQETQYF; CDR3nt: TGCAGCGTGGGGGGGATTCAAGAGACCCAGTACTTC
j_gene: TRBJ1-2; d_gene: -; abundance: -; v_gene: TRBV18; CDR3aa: CASSPYGGGVDGYTF; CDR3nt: TGTGCCAGCTCACCCTATGGTGGAGGGGTTGATGGCTACACCTTC
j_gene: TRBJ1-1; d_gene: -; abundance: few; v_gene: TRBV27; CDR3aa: CASSLSRGMNTEAFF; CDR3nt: TGTGCCAGCAGTTTATCGAGGGGGATGAACACTGAAGCTTTCTTT
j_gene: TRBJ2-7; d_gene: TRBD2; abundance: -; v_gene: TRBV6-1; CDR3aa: CASSESLGLGSYEQYF; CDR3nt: TGTGCCAGCAGTGAATCCCTGGGACTAGGTAGTTACGAGCAGTACTTC
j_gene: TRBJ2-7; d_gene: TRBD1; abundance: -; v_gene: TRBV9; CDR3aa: CASSATGTGTYEQYF; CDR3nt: TGTGCCAGCAGCGCAACCGGGACAGGGACCTACGAGCAGTACTTC
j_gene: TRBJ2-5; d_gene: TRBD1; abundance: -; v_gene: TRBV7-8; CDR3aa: CASSTLTGGGLETQYF; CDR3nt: TGTGCCAGCAGCACCTTGACAGGGGGGGGCCTGGAGACCCAGTACTTC
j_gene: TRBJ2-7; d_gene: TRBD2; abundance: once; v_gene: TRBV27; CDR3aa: CASSLTSGGAYEQYF; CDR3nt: TGTGCCAGCAGTTTAACTAGCGGGGGGGCCTACGAGCAGTACTTC
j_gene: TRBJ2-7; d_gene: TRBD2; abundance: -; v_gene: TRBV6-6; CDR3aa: CASSYPGLAYEQYF; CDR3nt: TGTGCCAGCAGTTACCCGGGACTAGCGTACGAGCAGTACTTC
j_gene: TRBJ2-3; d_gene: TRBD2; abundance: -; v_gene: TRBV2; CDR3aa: CASSDAGGLDTQYF; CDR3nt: TGTGCCAGCAGTGATGCGGGGGGGCTGGATACGCAGTATTTT
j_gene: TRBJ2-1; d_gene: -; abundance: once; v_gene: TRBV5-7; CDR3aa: CASSLVFTDEQFF; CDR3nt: TGTGCCAGCAGCTTGGTGTTTACAGATGAGCAGTTCTTC
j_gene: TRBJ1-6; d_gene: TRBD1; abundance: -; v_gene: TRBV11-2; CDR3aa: CASSSEGAFYSPLHF; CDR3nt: TGTGCCAGCAGCTCCGAGGGGGCTTTTTATTCACCCCTCCACTTT
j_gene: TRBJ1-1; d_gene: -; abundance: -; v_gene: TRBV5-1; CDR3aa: CASSLGEVGTEAFF; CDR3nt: TGCGCCAGCAGCTTAGGAGAAGTTGGCACTGAAGCTTTCTTT
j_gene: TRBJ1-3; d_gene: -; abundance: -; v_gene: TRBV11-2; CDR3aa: CASSQQGSGNTIYF; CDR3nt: TGTGCCAGCAGTCAACAGGGCTCTGGAAACACCATATATTTT
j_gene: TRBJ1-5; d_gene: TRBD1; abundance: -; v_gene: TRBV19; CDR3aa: CASSIVQGAEDQPQHF; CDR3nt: TGTGCCAGTAGTATCGTACAGGGGGCGGAGGATCAGCCCCAGCATTTT
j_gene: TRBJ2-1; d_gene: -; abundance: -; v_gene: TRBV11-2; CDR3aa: CASSSARHNEQFF; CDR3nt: TGTGCCAGCAGCTCCGCTAGACACAATGAGCAGTTCTTC
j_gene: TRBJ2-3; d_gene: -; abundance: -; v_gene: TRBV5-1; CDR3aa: CASSSLSSTDTQYF; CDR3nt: TGCGCCAGCAGCTCACTTTCAAGCACAGATACGCAGTATTTT
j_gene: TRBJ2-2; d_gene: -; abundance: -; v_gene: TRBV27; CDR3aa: CASSLRENTGELFF; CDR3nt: TGTGCCAGCAGTTTACGGGAGAACACCGGGGAGCTGTTTTTT
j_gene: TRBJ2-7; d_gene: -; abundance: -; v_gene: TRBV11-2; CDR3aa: CASSTPTTPFREQYF; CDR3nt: TGTGCCAGCAGCACGCCGACTACTCCCTTTCGCGAGCAGTACTTC
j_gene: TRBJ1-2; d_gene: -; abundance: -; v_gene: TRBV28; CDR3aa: CASSLPGVNYGYTF; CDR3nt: TGTGCCAGCAGTTTACCAGGGGTGAACTATGGCTACACCTTC
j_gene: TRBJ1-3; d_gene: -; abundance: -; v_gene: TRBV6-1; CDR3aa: CASSEAPGDSGNTIYF; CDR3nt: TGTGCCAGCAGTGAAGCGCCGGGGGACTCTGGAAACACCATATATTTT
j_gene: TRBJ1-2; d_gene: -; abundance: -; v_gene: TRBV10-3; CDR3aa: CAISEGAKGYTF; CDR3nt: TGTGCCATCAGTGAGGGGGCGAAAGGCTACACCTTC
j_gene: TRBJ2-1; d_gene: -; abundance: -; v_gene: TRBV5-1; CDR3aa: CASSLFDSGLSFNEQFF; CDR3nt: TGCGCCAGCAGCTTATTCGATAGCGGTCTAAGTTTCAATGAGCAGTTCTTC
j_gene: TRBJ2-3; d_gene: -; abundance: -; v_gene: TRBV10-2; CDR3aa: CASSESQGGADTQYF; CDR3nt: TGCGCCAGCAGTGAGTCTCAGGGTGGGGCAGATACGCAGTATTTT
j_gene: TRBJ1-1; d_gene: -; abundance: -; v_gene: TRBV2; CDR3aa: CASMRGGNTEAFF; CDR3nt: TGTGCCAGCATGAGGGGAGGAAACACTGAAGCTTTCTTT
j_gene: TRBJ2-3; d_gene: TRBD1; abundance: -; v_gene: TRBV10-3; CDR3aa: CAISSGTGGSDTQYF; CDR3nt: TGTGCCATCAGCTCCGGGACAGGGGGCTCAGATACGCAGTATTTT
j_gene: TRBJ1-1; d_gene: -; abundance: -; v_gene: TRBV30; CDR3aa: CAWSVGANTEAFF; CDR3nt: TGTGCCTGGAGTGTAGGGGCGAACACTGAAGCTTTCTTT
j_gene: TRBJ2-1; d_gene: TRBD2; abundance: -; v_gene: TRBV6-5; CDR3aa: CASSYGLAAPNEQFF; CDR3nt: TGTGCCAGCAGTTACGGCCTAGCGGCGCCGAATGAGCAGTTCTTC
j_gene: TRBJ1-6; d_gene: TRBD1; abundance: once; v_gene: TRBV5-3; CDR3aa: CARSANRGSRVGSPLHF; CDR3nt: TGTGCCAGAAGCGCAAACAGGGGTAGTAGGGTAGGTTCACCCCTCCACTTT
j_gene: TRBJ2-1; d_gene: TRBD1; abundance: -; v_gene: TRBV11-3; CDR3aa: CASSRDRENEQFF; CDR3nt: TGTGCCAGCAGCCGGGACAGGGAGAATGAGCAGTTCTTC